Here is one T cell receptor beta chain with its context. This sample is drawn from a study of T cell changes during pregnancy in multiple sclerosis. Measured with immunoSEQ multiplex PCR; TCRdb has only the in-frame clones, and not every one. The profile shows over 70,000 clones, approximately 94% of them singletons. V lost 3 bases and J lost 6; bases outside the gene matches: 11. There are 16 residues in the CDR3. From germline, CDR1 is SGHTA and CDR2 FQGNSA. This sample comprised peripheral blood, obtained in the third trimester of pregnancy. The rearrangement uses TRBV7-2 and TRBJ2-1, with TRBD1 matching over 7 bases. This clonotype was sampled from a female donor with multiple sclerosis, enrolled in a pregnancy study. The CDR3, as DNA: TGTGCCAGCAGCTTGAGTATAGACAGGGCCCTCAATGAGCAGTTCTTC. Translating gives CASSLSIDRALNEQFF.